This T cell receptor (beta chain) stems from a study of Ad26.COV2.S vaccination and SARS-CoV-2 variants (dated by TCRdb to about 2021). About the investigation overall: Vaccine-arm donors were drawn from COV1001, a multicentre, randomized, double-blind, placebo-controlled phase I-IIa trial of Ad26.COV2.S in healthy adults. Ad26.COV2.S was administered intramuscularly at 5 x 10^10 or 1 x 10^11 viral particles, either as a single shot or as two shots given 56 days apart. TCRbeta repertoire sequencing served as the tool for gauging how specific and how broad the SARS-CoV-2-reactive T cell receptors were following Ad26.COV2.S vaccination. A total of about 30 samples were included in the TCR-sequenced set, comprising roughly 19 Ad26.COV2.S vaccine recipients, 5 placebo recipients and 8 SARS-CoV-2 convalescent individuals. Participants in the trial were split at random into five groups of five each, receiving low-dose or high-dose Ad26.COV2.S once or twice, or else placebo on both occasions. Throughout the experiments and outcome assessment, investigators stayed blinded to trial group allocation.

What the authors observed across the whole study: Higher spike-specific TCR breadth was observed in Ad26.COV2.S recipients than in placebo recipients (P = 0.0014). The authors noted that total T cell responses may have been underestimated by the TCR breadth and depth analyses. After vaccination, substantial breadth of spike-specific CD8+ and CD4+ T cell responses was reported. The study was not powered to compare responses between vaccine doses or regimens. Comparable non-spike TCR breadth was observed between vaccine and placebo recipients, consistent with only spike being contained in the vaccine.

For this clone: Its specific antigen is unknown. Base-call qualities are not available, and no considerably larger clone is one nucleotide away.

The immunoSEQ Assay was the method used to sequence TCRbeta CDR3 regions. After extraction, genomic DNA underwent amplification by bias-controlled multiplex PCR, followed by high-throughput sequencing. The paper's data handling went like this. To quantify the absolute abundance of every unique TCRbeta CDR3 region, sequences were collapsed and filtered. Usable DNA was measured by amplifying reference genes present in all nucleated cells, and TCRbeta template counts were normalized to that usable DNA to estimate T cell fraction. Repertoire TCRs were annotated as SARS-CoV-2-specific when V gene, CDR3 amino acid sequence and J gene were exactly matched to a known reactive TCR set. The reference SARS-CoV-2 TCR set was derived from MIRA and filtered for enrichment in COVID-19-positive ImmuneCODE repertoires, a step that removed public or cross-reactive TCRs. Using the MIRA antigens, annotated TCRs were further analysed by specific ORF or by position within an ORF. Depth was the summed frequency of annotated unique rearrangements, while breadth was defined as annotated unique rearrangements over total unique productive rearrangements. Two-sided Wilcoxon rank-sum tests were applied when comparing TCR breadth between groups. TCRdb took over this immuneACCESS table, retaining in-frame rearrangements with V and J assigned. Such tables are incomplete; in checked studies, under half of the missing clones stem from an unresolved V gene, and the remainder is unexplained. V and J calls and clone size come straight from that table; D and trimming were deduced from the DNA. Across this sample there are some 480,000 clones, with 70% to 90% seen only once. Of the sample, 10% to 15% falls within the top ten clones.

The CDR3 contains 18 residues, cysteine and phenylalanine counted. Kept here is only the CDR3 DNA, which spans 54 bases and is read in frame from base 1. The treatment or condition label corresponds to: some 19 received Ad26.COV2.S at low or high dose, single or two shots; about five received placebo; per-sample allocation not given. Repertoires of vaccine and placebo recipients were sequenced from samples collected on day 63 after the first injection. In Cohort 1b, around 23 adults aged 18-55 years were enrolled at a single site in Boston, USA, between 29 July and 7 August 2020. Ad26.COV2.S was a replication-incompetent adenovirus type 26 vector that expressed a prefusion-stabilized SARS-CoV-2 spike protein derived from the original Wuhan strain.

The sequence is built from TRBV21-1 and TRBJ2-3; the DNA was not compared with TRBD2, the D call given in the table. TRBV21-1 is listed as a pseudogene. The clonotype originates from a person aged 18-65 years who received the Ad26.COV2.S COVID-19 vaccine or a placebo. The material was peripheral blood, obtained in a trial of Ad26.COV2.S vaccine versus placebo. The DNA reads TGTGCCAGCAGCCTCGAGTTGCAACCTTCTAATAGCACAGATACGCAGTATTTT. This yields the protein CASSLELQPSNSTDTQYF.